This entry concerns a single T cell receptor (beta chain). Antigen specificity is unknown. The data originate from a study of cytomegalovirus exposure and HLA in healthy donors. The wider study: Samples from HLA-typed donors yielded about 85 million unique TCRs in an early data release.

The PCR ran on 60 Vbeta and 13 Jbeta primers. The method was immunoSEQ multiplex PCR; TCRdb's version includes in-frame clones alone and lacks a portion of them. The repertoire shows fewer than 150,000 clones; the top ten hold roughly 2.7%. The CDR3 runs 16 residues. With 1 base clipped from V and 3 bases from J, the junction kept 6 bases outside the gene matches. The V gene's germline CDR1 is SEHNR and CDR2 FQNEAQ (reference sequence). Notes on the study in general: In a later analysis, productive TCRs from donors in an Asian-associated ancestry cluster reportedly carried fewer N-insertions than the cohort mean. On later analysis, the bulk of CMV-associated TCR beta chains appeared to be HLA-restricted.

The J gene is TRBJ2-7, the V gene TRBV7-9, with 10 bases lining up with TRBD2. The sequence was obtained from a man in his forties or fifties in good health and CMV-seronegative. Sequenced input: PBMCs. The CDR3, as DNA: TGTGCCAGCAGCTTAGGGCTAGCGGGGGACTTCTACGAGCAGTACTTC. Translating it yields CASSLGLAGDFYEQYF.